This T cell receptor (beta chain) stems from a study of blood T cells in healthy people across ages. Findings and caveats of the study: As age increased, TCR beta diversity per million T cells fell in a roughly linear fashion. Both naive CD4+ cell counts and diversity were greater in long-lived donors than in aged donors.

It was with a sample-barcoded 5' primer and a J-beta primer mix that a second PCR of about 6 to 11 cycles was run. Each CDR3 protein gets one entry after TCRdb re-called the 5' RACE reads with MiXCR. Altogether around 800,000 distinct CDR3 sequences are present, roughly 46% being singletons, with the ten largest covering 15% to 20%. PBMCs, at least 6 million per sample, were isolated. This clonotype was seen at least ten times. What it binds is unknown. Sequencing was performed on blood. The sequence was obtained from an elderly man in good health.

CDR3 in amino acids: CASTLSRLGAREQFF. CDR3 sequence (DNA): TGTGCCAGCACCCTTAGTAGGTTGGGAGCCCGGGAGCAGTTCTTC. This chain connects TRBV12-3 or TRBV12-4 to TRBJ2-1; D is possibly TRBD2 (5 bases). The CDR3 has 15 amino acids. The V and J ends lost 7 bases and 10 bases respectively, with 23 bases between them.